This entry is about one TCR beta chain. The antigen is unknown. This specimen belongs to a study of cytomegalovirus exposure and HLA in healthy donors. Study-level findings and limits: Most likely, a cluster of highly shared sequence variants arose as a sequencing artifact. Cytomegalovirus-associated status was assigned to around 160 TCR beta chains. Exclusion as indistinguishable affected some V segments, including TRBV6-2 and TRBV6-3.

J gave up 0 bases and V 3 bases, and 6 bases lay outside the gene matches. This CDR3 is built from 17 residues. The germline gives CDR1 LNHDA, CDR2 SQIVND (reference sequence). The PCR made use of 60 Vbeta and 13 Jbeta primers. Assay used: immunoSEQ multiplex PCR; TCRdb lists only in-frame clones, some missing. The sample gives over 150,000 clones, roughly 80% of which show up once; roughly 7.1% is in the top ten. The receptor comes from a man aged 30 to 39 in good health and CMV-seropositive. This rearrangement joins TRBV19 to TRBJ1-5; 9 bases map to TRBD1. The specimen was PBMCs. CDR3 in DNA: TGTGCCAGTAGTATTGGGACAGGGAGGGATAGCAATCAGCCCCAGCATTTT. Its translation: CASSIGTGRDSNQPQHF. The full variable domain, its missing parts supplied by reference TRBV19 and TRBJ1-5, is DGGITQSPKYLFRKEGQNVTLSCEQNLNHDAMYWYRQDPGQGLRLIYYSQIVNDFQKGDIAEGYSVSREKKESFPLTVTSAQKNPTAFYLCASSIGTGRDSNQPQHFGDGTRLSIL.